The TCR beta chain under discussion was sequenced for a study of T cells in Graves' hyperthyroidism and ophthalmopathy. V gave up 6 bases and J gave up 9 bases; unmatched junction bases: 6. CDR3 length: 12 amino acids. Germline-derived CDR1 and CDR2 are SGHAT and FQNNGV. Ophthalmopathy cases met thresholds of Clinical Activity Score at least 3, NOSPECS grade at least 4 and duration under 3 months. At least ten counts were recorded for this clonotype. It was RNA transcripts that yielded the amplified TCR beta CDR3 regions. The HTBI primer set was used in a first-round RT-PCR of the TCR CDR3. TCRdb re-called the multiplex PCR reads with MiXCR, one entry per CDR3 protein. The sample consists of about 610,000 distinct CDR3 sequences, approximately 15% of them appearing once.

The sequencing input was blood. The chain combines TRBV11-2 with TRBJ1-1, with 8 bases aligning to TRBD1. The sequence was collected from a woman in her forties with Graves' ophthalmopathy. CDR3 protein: CASSSGTGKAFF. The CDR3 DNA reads TGTGCCAGCAGTTCCGGGACAGGTAAAGCTTTCTTT.